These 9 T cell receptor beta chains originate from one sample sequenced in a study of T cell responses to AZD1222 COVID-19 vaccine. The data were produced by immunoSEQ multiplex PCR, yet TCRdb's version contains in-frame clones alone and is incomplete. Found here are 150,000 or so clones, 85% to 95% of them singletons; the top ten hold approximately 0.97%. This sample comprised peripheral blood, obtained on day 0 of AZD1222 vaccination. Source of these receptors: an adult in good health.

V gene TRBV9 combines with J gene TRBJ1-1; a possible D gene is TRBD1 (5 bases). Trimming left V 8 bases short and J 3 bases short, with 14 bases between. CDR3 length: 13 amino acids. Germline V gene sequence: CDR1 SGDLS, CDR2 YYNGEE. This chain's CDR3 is CASNDGADTEAFF. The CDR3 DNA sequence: TGTGCCAGTAACGATGGGGCAGACACTGAAGCTTTCTTT. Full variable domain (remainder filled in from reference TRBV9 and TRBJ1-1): DSGVTQTPKHLITATGQRVTLRCSPRSGDLSVYWYQQSLDQGLQFLIQYYNGEERAKGNILERFSAQQFPDLHSELNLSSLELGDSALYFCASNDGADTEAFFGQGTRLTVV.

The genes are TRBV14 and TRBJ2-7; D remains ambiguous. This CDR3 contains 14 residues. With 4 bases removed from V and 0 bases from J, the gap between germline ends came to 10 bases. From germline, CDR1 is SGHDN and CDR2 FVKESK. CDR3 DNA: TGTGCCAGCAGCCGTCGGTGGGGCTCCTACGAGCAGTACTTC. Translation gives CASSRRWGSYEQYF.

The chain's CDR3 is CASSDSWGTGELFF. The CDR3 DNA sequence: TGTGCCAGCAGTGACTCGTGGGGCACCGGGGAGCTGTTTTTT. This chain links TRBV6-4 with TRBJ2-2; unclear D gene. Germline CDR1 reads MRHNA; CDR2 reads SNTAGT. V was cut by 0 bases and J by 4 bases, with 6 bases left in between. CDR3 size: 14 residues.

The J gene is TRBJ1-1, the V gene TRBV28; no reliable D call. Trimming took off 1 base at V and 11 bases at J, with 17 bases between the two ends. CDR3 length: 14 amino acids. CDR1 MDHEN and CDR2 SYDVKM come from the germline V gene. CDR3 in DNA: TGTGCCAGCAGTTTATACACAAAGTCCCGAAGGGCTTTCTTT. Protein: CASSLYTKSRRAFF. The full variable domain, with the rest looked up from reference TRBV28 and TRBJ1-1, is DVKVTQSSRYLVKRTGEKVFLECVQDMDHENMFWYRQDPGLGLRLIYFSYDVKMKEKGDIPEGYSVSREKKERFSLILESASTNQTSMYLCASSLYTKSRRAFFGQGTRLTVV.

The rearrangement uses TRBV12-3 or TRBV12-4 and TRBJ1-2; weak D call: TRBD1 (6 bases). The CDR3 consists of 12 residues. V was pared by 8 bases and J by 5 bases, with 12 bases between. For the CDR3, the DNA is TGTGCCAGCCACGACAGGAGATATGGCTACACCTTC. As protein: CASHDRRYGYTF.

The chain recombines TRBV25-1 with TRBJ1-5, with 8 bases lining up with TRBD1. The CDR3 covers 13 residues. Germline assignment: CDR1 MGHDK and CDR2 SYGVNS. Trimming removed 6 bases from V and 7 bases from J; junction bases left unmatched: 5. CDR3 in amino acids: CASSGTGGQPQHF. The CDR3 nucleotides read TGTGCCAGCAGCGGGACAGGAGGCCAGCCCCAGCATTTT.

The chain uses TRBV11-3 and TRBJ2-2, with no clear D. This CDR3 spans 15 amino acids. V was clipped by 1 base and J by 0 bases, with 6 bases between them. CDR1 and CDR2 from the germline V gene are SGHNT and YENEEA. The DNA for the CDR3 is TGTGCCAGCAGCTTAGGGGTTTCGAACACCGGGGAGCTGTTTTTT. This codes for CASSLGVSNTGELFF.

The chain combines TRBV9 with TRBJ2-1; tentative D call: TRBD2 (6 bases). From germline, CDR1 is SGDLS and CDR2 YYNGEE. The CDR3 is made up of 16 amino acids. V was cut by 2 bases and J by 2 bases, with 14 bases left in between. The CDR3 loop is CASSVFGGEPYNEQFF. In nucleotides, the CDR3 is TGTGCCAGCAGCGTCTTCGGCGGGGAACCCTACAATGAGCAGTTCTTC.

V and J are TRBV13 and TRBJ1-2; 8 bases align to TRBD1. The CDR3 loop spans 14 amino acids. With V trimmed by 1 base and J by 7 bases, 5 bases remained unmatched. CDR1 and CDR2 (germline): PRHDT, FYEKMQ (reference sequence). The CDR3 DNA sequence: TGTGCCAGCAGCTTAGAGGGTACAGGGGGTGGCTACACCTTC. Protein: CASSLEGTGGGYTF.